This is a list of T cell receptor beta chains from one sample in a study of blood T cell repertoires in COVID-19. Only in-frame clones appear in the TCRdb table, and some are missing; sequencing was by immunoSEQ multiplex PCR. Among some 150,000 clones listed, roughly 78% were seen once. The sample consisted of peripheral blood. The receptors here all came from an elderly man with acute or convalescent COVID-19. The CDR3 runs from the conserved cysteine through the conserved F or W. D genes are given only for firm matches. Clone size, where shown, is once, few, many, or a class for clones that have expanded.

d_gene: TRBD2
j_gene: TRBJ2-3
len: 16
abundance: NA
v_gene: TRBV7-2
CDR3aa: CASSLAAGGPADTQYF
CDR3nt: TGTGCCAGCAGCTTAGCTGCGGGGGGGCCGGCAGATACGCAGTATTTT

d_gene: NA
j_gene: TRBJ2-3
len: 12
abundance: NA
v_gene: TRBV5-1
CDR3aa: CASSLGDNTQYF
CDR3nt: TGCGCCAGCAGCTTGGGGGACAATACGCAGTATTTT

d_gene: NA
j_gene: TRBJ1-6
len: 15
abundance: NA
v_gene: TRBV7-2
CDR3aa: CASRDRQNYNSPLHF
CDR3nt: TGTGCCAGCAGAGATAGACAGAACTATAATTCACCCCTCCACTTT

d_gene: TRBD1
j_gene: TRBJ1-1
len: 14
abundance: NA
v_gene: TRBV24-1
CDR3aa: CATNRAGGNTEAFF
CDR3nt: TGTGCCACCAATCGAGCAGGGGGGAACACTGAAGCTTTCTTT

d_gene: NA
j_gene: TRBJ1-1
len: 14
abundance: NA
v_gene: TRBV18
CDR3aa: CASSPPSVGSEAFF
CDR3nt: TGTGCCAGCTCACCACCGTCGGTAGGGAGTGAAGCTTTCTTT

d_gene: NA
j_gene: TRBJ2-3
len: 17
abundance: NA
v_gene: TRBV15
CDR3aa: CATSGEPGTASTDTQYF
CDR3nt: TGTGCCACCAGCGGGGAGCCCGGGACTGCTAGCACAGATACGCAGTATTTT

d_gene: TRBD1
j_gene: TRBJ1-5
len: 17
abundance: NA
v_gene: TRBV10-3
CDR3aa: CAISDSRQGASNQPQHF
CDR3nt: TGTGCCATCAGTGACTCCCGACAGGGGGCCAGCAATCAGCCCCAGCATTTT

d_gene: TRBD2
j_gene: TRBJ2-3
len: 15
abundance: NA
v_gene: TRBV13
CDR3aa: CASSSRTSGGDTQYF
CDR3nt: TGTGCCAGCAGCTCTAGGACTAGCGGGGGGGATACGCAGTATTTT

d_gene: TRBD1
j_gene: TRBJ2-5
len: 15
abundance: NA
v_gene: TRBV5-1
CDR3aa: CASSLGTGEQETQYF
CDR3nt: TGCGCCAGCAGCCTCGGGACAGGGGAGCAAGAGACCCAGTACTTC

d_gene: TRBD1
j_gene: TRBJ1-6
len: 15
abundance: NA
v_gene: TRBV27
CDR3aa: CASSLNGQGDSPLHF
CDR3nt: TGTGCCAGCAGTTTGAACGGACAGGGAGATTCACCCCTCCACTTT

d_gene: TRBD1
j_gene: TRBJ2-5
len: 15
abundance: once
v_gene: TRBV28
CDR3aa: CASSLGQGERETQYF
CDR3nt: TGTGCCAGCAGTTTAGGACAGGGAGAAAGGGAGACCCAGTACTTC

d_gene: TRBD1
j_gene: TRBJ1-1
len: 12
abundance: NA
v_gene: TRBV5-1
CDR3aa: CASSDGTGEAFF
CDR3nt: TGCGCCAGCAGCGACGGGACAGGGGAAGCTTTCTTT

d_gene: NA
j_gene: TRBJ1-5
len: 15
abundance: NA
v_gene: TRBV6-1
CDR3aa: CASSEASIGNQPQHF
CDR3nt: TGTGCCAGCAGTGAAGCGTCAATTGGCAATCAGCCCCAGCATTTT

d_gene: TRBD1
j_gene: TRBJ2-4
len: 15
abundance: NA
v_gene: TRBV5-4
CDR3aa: CASSSRTGAKNIQYF
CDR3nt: TGTGCCAGCAGCTCGAGGACAGGGGCCAAAAACATTCAGTACTTC

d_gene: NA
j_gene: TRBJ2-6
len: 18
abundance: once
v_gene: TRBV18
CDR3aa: CASSPVGAQSSGANVLTF
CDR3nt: TGTGCCAGCTCACCCGTTGGGGCCCAGAGCTCTGGGGCCAACGTCCTGACTTTC

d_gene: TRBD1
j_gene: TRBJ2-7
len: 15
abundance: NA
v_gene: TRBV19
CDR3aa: CASSMPGQGVDEQYF
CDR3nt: TGTGCCAGTAGTATGCCGGGACAGGGGGTAGACGAGCAGTACTTC

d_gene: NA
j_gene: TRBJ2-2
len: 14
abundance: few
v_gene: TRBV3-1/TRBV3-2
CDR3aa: CASSRDRNTGELFF
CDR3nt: TGTGCCAGCAGCCGTGACAGAAACACCGGGGAGCTGTTTTTT

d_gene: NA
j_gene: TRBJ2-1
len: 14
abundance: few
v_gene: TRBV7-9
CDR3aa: CASSLGQQYNEQFF
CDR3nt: TGTGCCAGCAGCTTAGGACAGCAATACAATGAGCAGTTCTTC

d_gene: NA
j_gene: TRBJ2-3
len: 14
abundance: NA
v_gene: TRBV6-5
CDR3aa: CASKAGSSTDTQYF
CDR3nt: TGTGCCAGCAAGGCGGGTTCTAGCACAGATACGCAGTATTTT

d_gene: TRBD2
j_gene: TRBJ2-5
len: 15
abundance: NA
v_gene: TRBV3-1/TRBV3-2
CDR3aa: CASSPLAGVQETQYF
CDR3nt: TGTGCCAGCAGCCCCCTAGCGGGGGTTCAGGAGACCCAGTACTTC

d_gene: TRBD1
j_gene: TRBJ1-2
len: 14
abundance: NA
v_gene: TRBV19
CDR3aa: CASSWTGEVSGYTF
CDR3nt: TGTGCCAGTAGTTGGACAGGGGAGGTTAGTGGCTACACCTTC

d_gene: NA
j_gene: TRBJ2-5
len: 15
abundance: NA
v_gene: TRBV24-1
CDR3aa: CATSDGAPHGETQYF
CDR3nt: TGTGCCACCAGTGATGGGGCCCCCCACGGAGAGACCCAGTACTTC

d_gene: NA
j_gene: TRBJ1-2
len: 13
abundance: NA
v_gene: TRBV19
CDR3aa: CASSIGGGLGYTF
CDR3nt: TGTGCCAGTAGTATTGGGGGGGGCCTTGGCTACACCTTC